This T cell receptor beta chain was found in a study of blood T cell repertoires in COVID-19 (dated by TCRdb to 2019 to 2021). Describing the broader study: Collaborator samples came from the United States, Italy and Spain and covered acute and convalescent phases of COVID-19. The prospective study material was composed of cDNA or gDNA derived from T cells, B-cell-depleted T cells, or PBMCs. The dataset comprised deeply sampled blood TCRbeta repertoires from subjects exposed to, actively infected with, or recovered from COVID-19. The repertoires were released in a freely available public database intended as a resource for research on the immune response to SARS-CoV-2. Samples were obtained from the ongoing ImmuneRACE study (first 160 participants) and from about 1,300 subjects provided by 6 global collaborators. A de-identified subject ID, COVID-19 status, age in years and sex were almost always included in the sample metadata. Where available, HLA class I and class II types were obtained from metadata supplied by the sample provider rather than from assay-based typing. What the authors observed across the whole study: The amount of clinical and demographic metadata varied by source and participant and was provided uncurated.

CDR1 and CDR2, per the germline V gene (reference sequence), are LNHDA and SQIVND. From its cysteine to its phenylalanine, the CDR3 spans 18 amino acids. Just the 54-base CDR3 DNA is kept, in frame starting at base 1. V and J are trimmed by 3 bases and 0 bases, and the gene matches miss 4 bases of the junction. The immunoSEQ Assay, a bias-controlled multiplex PCR, was used to amplify TCRbeta CDR3 regions from genomic DNA. The source study handled its data this way. The number of nucleated cells in each sample was estimated from the amplification of reference gene primers within the assay. To quantify the absolute abundance of each unique TCRbeta CDR3 rearrangement, sequence reads were collapsed and filtered. For each sample, productive Simpson clonality was calculated as the square root of Simpson's diversity index across productive rearrangements. TCRdb provides this immuneACCESS table in a form limited to in-frame rearrangements. Some clones are lacking; in checked studies, under half of them reflect an unresolved V gene, and why the rest are absent is not known. The V and J calls and the clone size are those of that table, but D and trimming were determined from the DNA. The sample contains approximately 27,000 clones, over 75% of them found a single time. Together, the top ten hold approximately 8% of the sample.

In regard to this clone: Its antigen remains undetermined. No clone much larger than this one lies a single base away; base qualities are absent.

Whole blood was collected in K2EDTA tubes by collaborating institutions according to the institutions' own protocols. For TCRbeta analysis, collaborators shipped samples as frozen whole blood, isolated PBMCs, or DNA extracted from either of those sample types. This clonotype originated in a woman aged 50 to 65 with active COVID-19. The source material was peripheral blood. The chain links TRBV19 with TRBJ2-6, with 11 bases in between that match TRBD1. The nucleotide sequence reads TGTGCCAGTAGTATCCTGGGACAGGGGGACTCTGGGGCCAACGTCCTGACTTTC. Its amino acids are CASSILGQGDSGANVLTF.